This passage covers 17 T cell receptor beta chains from one sample sequenced in a study of low-dose radiotherapy and immunotherapy resistance in tumors. The time point denotes: after trial treatment. Treatment reported: LDRT plus nivolumab, ipilimumab, low-dose cyclophosphamide and aspirin (RACIN trial). Both TCRalpha and TCRbeta chains were reverse transcribed with V-gene-specific primers. Over around 19 PCR cycles, TCRs were amplified from a constant-region primer and V-primer adapter. TCRdb analysed the reads with MiXCR anew, one entry per CDR3 protein. The sample has about 30,000 distinct CDR3 sequences; approximately 49% are singletons. Specimen: PBMCs, collected after low-dose radiotherapy plus immunotherapy. The receptors originated from a male donor with gallbladder cancer.

Details on this clonotype: This probably arose from a read error, given a far larger clone one base away. The CDR3 spells CAISEIIETSVSYNEQYF. CDR3 bases: TGTGCCATCAGTGAGATTATTGAGACTAGCGTCTCCTACAATGAGCAGTACTTC. V is TRBV10-3 and J is TRBJ2-7; 8 positions match TRBD2. The germline gives CDR1 ENHRY, CDR2 SYGVKD. V dropped 2 bases and J dropped 7; count of bases not matched to a gene: 19. This CDR3 contains 18 residues.

This clonotype is medium-sized. The chain joins TRBV10-3 to TRBJ2-7; 7 bases map to TRBD1. The length of the CDR3 is 15 residues. With V trimmed by 4 bases and J by 3 bases, 9 bases remained unmatched. Per the germline V gene, CDR1 is ENHRY and CDR2 is SYGVKD. Here the CDR3 reads CAISGGDRVGYEQYF. The CDR3 nucleotides read TGTGCCATCAGTGGGGGAGACAGGGTAGGCTACGAGCAGTACTTC.

This chain links TRBV20-1 with TRBJ2-1; possible D gene TRBD1, 5 bases. The CDR3 totals 14 residues. The germline V and J ends were trimmed by 6 bases and 2 bases, with 14 bases remaining between them. The germline CDR1 and CDR2 sequences are DFQATT and SNEGSKA (reference sequence). CDR3 bases: TGCAGTGCCGATAGGGGCTCCCCCTACAATGAGCAGTTCTTC. Its translation is CSADRGSPYNEQFF.

The V gene is TRBV6-1, the J gene TRBJ2-4; D is undetermined. Germline CDR1 and CDR2: MNHNS and SASEGT. With 6 bases removed from V and 0 bases from J, the gap between germline ends came to 12 bases. The CDR3 has 15 residues. CDR3 region: CASRKEPLAKNIQYF. CDR3 sequence (DNA): TGTGCCAGCAGGAAGGAGCCTCTAGCCAAAAACATTCAGTACTTC.

This rearrangement joins TRBV14 to TRBJ2-5; D gene ambiguous. Trimming cost V 1 base and J 5 bases, with 8 bases left between them. The CDR3 totals 13 residues. Per germline, CDR1 SGHDN and CDR2 FVKESK. CDR3 region: CASSQGHVETQYF. In DNA, the CDR3 is TGTGCCAGCAGCCAAGGACATGTGGAGACCCAGTACTTC.

The chain has TRBV3-1 and TRBJ2-1; TRBD1 matches 9 bases. The CDR3 loop spans 15 amino acids. Germline trimming cut 4 bases from V and 1 base from J; bases unmatched to any gene: 2. Germline-derived CDR1 and CDR2 are LGHDT and YNNKEL (reference sequence). The CDR3 DNA reads TGTGCCAGCAGCCCCGGGACAGGGTCCTACAATGAGCAGTTCTTC. Protein sequence: CASSPGTGSYNEQFF.

In its sample, this clonotype was seen a few times. This chain links TRBV28 with TRBJ1-4, with TRBD1 as a possible D gene (5 bases). Germline V gives CDR1 MDHEN, CDR2 SYDVKM. This CDR3 comprises 13 residues. The V end lost 7 bases, the J end lost 6 bases, and 12 bases lay between the germline ends. The CDR3 region is CASTTGPDEKLFF. CDR3 sequence (DNA): TGTGCCAGCACCACGGGGCCGGATGAAAAACTGTTTTTT.

By sample share, this clonotype is medium-sized. CDR3 region: CASSLGGGGSYNEQFF. Here the CDR3 DNA reads TGTGCCAGCAGCTTAGGAGGGGGAGGCTCGTACAATGAGCAGTTCTTC. The V and J genes are TRBV7-2 and TRBJ2-1; D tentatively fits TRBD1 or TRBD2 (6 bases each). CDR1 is SGHTA and CDR2 is FQGNSA in the germline V gene. Trimming took off 1 base at V and 4 bases at J, with 14 bases between the two ends. The CDR3 consists of 16 residues. Based on the CDR3 plus reference TRBV7-2 and TRBJ2-1, the full variable domain is GAGVSQSPSNKVTEKGKDVELRCDPISGHTALYWYRQSLGQGLEFLIYFQGNSAPDKSGLPSDRFSAERTGGSVSTLTIQRTQQEDSAVYLCASSLGGGGSYNEQFFGPGTRLTVL.

V usage is TRBV29-1 and J usage is TRBJ1-1; TRBD1 might be the D (5 bases). Deletions cut 4 bases from V and 1 base from J, with 10 bases between. Per the germline V gene, CDR1 is SQVTM and CDR2 is ANQGSEA. CDR3 length: 13 amino acids. The CDR3 sequence is CSVASGGNTEAFF. Here the CDR3 DNA reads TGCAGCGTTGCCTCGGGGGGGAACACTGAAGCTTTCTTT.

The chain uses TRBV28 and TRBJ2-3, with 8 bases lining up with TRBD1. Trimming at V came to 6 bases and at J to 1 base, leaving 6 bases not matched to a gene. The germline gives CDR1 MDHEN, CDR2 SYDVKM. This CDR3 has 15 amino acids. The chain's CDR3 is CASRETGAGTDTQYF. DNA of the CDR3: TGTGCCAGCAGAGAGACAGGGGCTGGCACAGATACGCAGTATTTT.

This clonotype was counted between two and nine times. Given a far larger clone just one base away, this is likely a sequencing read error. V is TRBV5-1 and J is TRBJ2-1; D remains ambiguous. Between the trimmed V and J ends, which lost 4 bases and 10 bases, there was a span of 18 bases. The CDR3 loop spans 14 amino acids. The germline CDR1 and CDR2 sequences are SGHRS and YFSETQ. CDR3 protein: CASSPSTGVYEQFF. CDR3 DNA sequence: TGCGCCAGCAGCCCGAGTACCGGCGTATACGAGCAGTTCTTC.

This clonotype was seen many times. The V and J genes are TRBV19 and TRBJ2-2, with 7 bases matching TRBD2. Looked up from germline, CDR1 is LNHDA and CDR2 is SQIVND (reference sequence). Losses at the gene ends were 6 bases for V and 2 bases for J; bases not matched to a gene: 12. The CDR3 runs to 17 residues. The CDR3 protein is CASRTSWTRANTGELFF. The CDR3, as DNA: TGTGCCAGTAGAACATCCTGGACTAGAGCTAACACCGGGGAGCTGTTTTTT.

This clonotype was seen many times. The V call is TRBV7-2, the J call TRBJ1-5; D is ambiguous. The CDR3 is made up of 13 amino acids. Germline V gene sequence: CDR1 SGHTA, CDR2 FQGNSA. V dropped 5 bases and J dropped 6 bases, with 11 bases sitting between them. For the CDR3, the DNA is TGTGCCAGCAGCGCGGTCGGGGTTCAGCCCCAGCATTTT. It is translated as CASSAVGVQPQHF.

This chain links TRBV5-6 with TRBJ2-7; unclear D gene. The CDR3 contains 15 residues. CDR1 is SGHDT, CDR2 YYEEEE, per germline. V was shortened by 7 bases and J by 0 bases, with 17 bases between the two germline ends. This chain's CDR3 is CASAEMGRSSYEQYF. CDR3 DNA sequence: TGTGCCAGCGCTGAAATGGGAAGGAGCTCCTACGAGCAGTACTTC.

This sequence joins TRBV12-3 or TRBV12-4 and TRBJ1-1; 7 positions match TRBD1. After removal of 3 bases from V and 3 bases from J, the junction contained 1 base not matched to a gene. The CDR3 has 13 amino acids. CDR3 in DNA: TGTGCCAGCAGTTTCAGGGGGTACACTGAAGCTTTCTTT. It specifies CASSFRGYTEAFF.

The V gene is TRBV28, the J gene TRBJ2-6; D ambiguous. The CDR3 has 15 residues. The V end was cut by 6 bases, the J end by 2 bases, with 11 bases between. Per germline, CDR1 MDHEN and CDR2 SYDVKM. Here the CDR3 reads CASRLVGTGANVLTF. The CDR3 bases are TGTGCCAGCAGGCTAGTAGGGACTGGGGCCAACGTCCTGACTTTC. Supplemented by reference TRBV28 and TRBJ2-6, the full variable domain reads DVKVTQSSRYLVKRTGEKVFLECVQDMDHENMFWYRQDPGLGLRLIYFSYDVKMKEKGDIPEGYSVSREKKERFSLILESASTNQTSMYLCASRLVGTGANVLTFGAGSRLTVL.

This clonotype is labeled as medium-sized. This sequence joins TRBV9 and TRBJ1-2; unclear D gene. This CDR3 has 14 residues. The V end was cut by 6 bases, the J end by 2 bases, with 14 bases between. The germline gives CDR1 SGDLS, CDR2 YYNGEE. The CDR3 nucleotides read TGTGCCAGCACCCTCCCCGGGAAAAACTATGGCTACACCTTC. Translation: CASTLPGKNYGYTF.